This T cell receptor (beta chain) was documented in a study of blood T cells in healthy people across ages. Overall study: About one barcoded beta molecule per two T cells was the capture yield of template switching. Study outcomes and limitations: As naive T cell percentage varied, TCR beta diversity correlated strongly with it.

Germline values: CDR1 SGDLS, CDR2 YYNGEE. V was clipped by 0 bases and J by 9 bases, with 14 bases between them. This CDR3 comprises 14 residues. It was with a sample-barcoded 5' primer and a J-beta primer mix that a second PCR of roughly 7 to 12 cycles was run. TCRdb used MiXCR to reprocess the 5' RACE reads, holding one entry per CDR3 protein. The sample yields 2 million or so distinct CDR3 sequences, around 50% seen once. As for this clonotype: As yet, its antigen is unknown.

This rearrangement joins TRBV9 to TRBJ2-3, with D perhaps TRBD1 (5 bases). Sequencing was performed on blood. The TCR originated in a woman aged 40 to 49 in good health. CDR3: CASSVVPDKGTQYF. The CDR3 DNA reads TGTGCCAGCAGCGTAGTCCCGGACAAGGGGACGCAGTATTTT.